Below are 11 T cell receptor beta chains sequenced from a single sample in a study of shared clonotypes between healthy human individuals. Only in-frame clones appear in the TCRdb table, and some are missing; sequencing was by immunoSEQ multiplex PCR. Of around 690,000 clones listed, roughly 88% are singletons. The specimen sequenced was memory CD8+ T cells from PBMCs. Subset here: CD45RO+ cells pooled with CCR7-negative TemRA cells. The receptors shown here come from a man younger than 35 in good health. Some clones in this sample may be carry-over from other donors' samples.

The rearrangement joins TRBV6-1 to TRBJ1-2, with 8 bases identical to TRBD1. With 4 bases clipped from V and 5 bases from J, the junction kept 9 bases outside the gene matches. The CDR3 totals 15 residues. CDR1 MNHNS and CDR2 SASEGT come from the germline V gene. The CDR3 DNA reads TGTGCCAGCAGTGGTGGGGACAGGAGGATTTATGGCTACACCTTC. Translating it yields CASSGGDRRIYGYTF.

The V gene is TRBV5-4, the J gene TRBJ1-1; D is uncertain. The V end was cut by 4 bases, the J end by 2 bases, with 9 bases between. The CDR3 length is 13 residues. Germline CDR1 SGHNT, CDR2 YYREEE (reference sequence). The DNA of the CDR3 is TGTGCCAGCAGCCATGGGAGTAACACTGAAGCTTTCTTT. This translates into CASSHGSNTEAFF.

V and J are TRBV16 and TRBJ2-7; possibly TRBD2 for D (6 bases). The V end lost 2 bases, the J end lost 2 bases, and 10 bases lay between the germline ends. CDR3 length equals 14 residues. Germline loops: CDR1 KGHSY, CDR2 FQNENV. CDR3 protein: CASSQIADPYEQYF. The CDR3, as DNA: TGTGCCAGCAGCCAAATAGCGGACCCCTACGAGCAGTACTTC.

Remarks on this clone: The same CDR3 arises from other DNA sequences in this sample as well. The gene calls are TRBV7-9 and TRBJ2-7; TRBD1 matches at 7 bases. The J segment lost 0 bases and the V segment lost 2 bases, leaving 4 bases of the junction unmatched. The germline V gene has CDR1 SEHNR and CDR2 FQNEAQ (reference sequence). The CDR3 is made up of 15 amino acids. CDR3 sequence reads: CASSLLGQSSYEQYF. CDR3 nucleotides: TGTGCCAGCAGCTTACTGGGACAGAGCTCCTACGAGCAGTACTTC.

The chain is built from TRBV28 and TRBJ2-2, with D unresolved. The CDR3 has 15 residues. Germline assignment: CDR1 MDHEN and CDR2 SYDVKM. Trimming removed 1 base from V and 5 bases from J, with 11 bases in between. CDR3 sequence: CASSLSGPLTGELFF. The CDR3 DNA sequence: TGTGCCAGCAGTTTATCGGGCCCCCTAACCGGGGAGCTGTTTTTT.

The V and J genes are TRBV7-8 and TRBJ2-7; no firm D call. The ends were cut back, 5 bases at V and 5 bases at J, with 19 bases in the middle. The CDR3 covers 15 residues. Per the germline V gene, CDR1 is SGHVS and CDR2 is FQNEAQ. The CDR3 nucleotides read TGTGCCAGCAGCGGACCTCTCAACATGAACCACGAGCAGTACTTC. This translates into CASSGPLNMNHEQYF.

The rearrangement links TRBV21-1 to TRBJ1-1; the table's D call of TRBD1 was not tested on the DNA. TRBV21-1 represents a pseudogene. The CDR3 is 20 amino acids. CDR3 DNA: TGTGCCAGCACTATTCCATGGGACAGGGGAAGGTTAAAGGTGAACACTGAAGCTTTCTTT. Its translation is CASTIPWDRGRLKVNTEAFF.

This clone was seen a few times. V is TRBV2 and J is TRBJ1-5; D is uncertain. CDR3 length equals 15 residues. V was clipped by 2 bases and J by 0 bases, with 8 bases between them. CDR1 is SNHLY, CDR2 FYNNEI, per germline. The CDR3: CASSEHLDSNQPQHF. The CDR3 DNA reads as TGTGCCAGCAGTGAACACCTTGATAGCAATCAGCCCCAGCATTTT.

The genes are TRBV7-9 and TRBJ2-1; D is perhaps TRBD2 (5 bases). Germline CDR1 is SEHNR and CDR2 is FQNEAQ (reference sequence). With 2 bases removed from V and 10 bases from J, the gap between germline ends came to 9 bases. The CDR3 sequence is 12 residues long. The CDR3, as DNA: TGTGCCAGCAGCTTATCGAGGGCAGAGCAGTTCTTC. This sequence encodes CASSLSRAEQFF.

The genes are TRBV5-1 and TRBJ1-1; the D gene is possibly TRBD1 (6 bases). The CDR3 covers 16 residues. The V and J ends lost 4 bases and 1 base respectively, with 17 bases between them. From germline, CDR1 is SGHRS and CDR2 YFSETQ. The CDR3 nucleotides are TGCGCCAGCAGCCCGGGACACGAGAGTCCGAACACTGAAGCTTTCTTT. Its protein is CASSPGHESPNTEAFF. Full variable domain (remainder filled in from reference TRBV5-1 and TRBJ1-1): KAGVTQTPRYLIKTRGQQVTLSCSPISGHRSVSWYQQTPGQGLQFLFEYFSETQRNKGNFPGRFSGRQFSNSRSEMNVSTLELGDSALYLCASSPGHESPNTEAFFGQGTRLTVV.

The chain joins TRBV28 to TRBJ2-7; D is perhaps TRBD2 (6 bases). The germline V and J ends were trimmed by 7 bases and 4 bases, with 14 bases remaining between them. Germline V CDR1 and CDR2: MDHEN, SYDVKM. CDR3 length: 13 amino acids. CDR3 sequence (DNA): TGTGCCAGCACACGGGGGAGAGCTTACGAGCAGTACTTC. This encodes CASTRGRAYEQYF.